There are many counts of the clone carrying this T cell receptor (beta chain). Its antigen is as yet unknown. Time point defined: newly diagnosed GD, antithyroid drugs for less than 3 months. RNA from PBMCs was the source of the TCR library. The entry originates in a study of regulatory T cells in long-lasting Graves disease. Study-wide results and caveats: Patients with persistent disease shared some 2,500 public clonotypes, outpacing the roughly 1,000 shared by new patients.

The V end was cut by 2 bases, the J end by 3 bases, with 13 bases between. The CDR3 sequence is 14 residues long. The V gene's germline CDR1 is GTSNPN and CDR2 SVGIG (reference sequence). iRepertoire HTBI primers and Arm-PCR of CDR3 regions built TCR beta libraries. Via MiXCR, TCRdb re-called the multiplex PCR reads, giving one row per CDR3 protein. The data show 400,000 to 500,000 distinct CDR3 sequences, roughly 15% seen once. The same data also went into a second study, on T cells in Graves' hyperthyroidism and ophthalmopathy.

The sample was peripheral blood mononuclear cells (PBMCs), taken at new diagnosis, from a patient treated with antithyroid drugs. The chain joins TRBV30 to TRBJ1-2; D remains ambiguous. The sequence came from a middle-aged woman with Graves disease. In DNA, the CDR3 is TGTGCCTGGAGTATCGGGGTGTGGGACTATGGCTACACCTTC. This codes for CAWSIGVWDYGYTF.